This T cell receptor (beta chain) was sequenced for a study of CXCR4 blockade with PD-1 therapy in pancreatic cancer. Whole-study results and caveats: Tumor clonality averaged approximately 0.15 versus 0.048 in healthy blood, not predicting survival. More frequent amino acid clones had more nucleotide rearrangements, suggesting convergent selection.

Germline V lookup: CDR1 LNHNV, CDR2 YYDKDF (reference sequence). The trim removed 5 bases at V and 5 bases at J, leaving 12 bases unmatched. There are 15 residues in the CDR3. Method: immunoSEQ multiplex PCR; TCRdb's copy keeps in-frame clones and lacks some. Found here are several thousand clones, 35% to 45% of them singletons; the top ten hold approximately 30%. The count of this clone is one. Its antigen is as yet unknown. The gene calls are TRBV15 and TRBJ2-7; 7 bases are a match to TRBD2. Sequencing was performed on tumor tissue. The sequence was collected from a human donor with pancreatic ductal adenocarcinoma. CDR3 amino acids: CATSLNAGEVDEQYF. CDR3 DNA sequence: TGTGCCACCAGCCTTAACGCGGGGGAAGTGGACGAGCAGTACTTC.